One sample yielded the 29 T cell receptor beta chains listed below, sequenced in a study of cytomegalovirus exposure and HLA in healthy donors. 13 Jbeta primers and 60 Vbeta primers were used for the PCR. The data were produced by immunoSEQ multiplex PCR, yet TCRdb's version contains in-frame clones alone and is incomplete. The sample includes approximately 51,000 clones. The material sequenced was PBMCs. The origin of the receptors is a man aged 35 to 55 in good health and CMV-seropositive.

The chain carries TRBV7-2 and TRBJ2-1; D gene ambiguous. Looked up from germline, CDR1 is SGHTA and CDR2 is FQGNSA. Deletions cut 1 base from V and 8 bases from J, with 3 bases between. The CDR3 is 11 amino acids. Here the CDR3 reads CASSLGDEQFF. Written as DNA, the CDR3 is TGTGCCAGCAGCTTAGGAGATGAGCAGTTCTTC.

The chain recombines TRBV6-5 with TRBJ2-2; 8 positions agree with TRBD1. Germline lookup yields CDR1 MNHEY and CDR2 SVGAGI. The CDR3 is made up of 15 amino acids. V was pared by 6 bases and J by 7 bases, with 10 bases of the junction left unmatched. The CDR3 here is CASRLFQGAGGELFF. For the CDR3, the DNA is TGTGCCAGCAGGCTTTTCCAGGGGGCGGGCGGGGAGCTGTTTTTT.

The V call is TRBV27, the J call TRBJ2-1; 7 positions match TRBD1. From germline, CDR1 is MNHEY and CDR2 SMNVEV (reference sequence). V trimming: 8 bases; J trimming: 2 bases; junction bases outside the gene matches: 6. The length of the CDR3 is 14 residues. The CDR3, as DNA: TGTGCCAGCTACCGGGACAGCACCTACAATGAGCAGTTCTTC. It encodes CASYRDSTYNEQFF.

This rearrangement joins TRBV7-9 to TRBJ1-5; no clear D. The V gene's germline CDR1 is SEHNR and CDR2 FQNEAQ (reference sequence). V dropped 4 bases and J dropped 0 bases, with 13 bases sitting between them. The length of the CDR3 is 16 residues. The CDR3 region has the DNA TGTGCCAGCAGCTCCAACGACGGAGTTAGCAATCAGCCCCAGCATTTT. Its translation: CASSSNDGVSNQPQHF.

This chain links TRBV4-2 with TRBJ1-3; TRBD1 matches at 9 bases. The V segment lost 7 bases and the J segment 9 bases; nucleotides outside the gene matches: 4. Germline values: CDR1 LGHNA, CDR2 YNFKEQ. CDR3 length equals 12 residues. As DNA, the CDR3 is TGTGCCAGCACCGGACAGGGGATCACCATATATTTT. Its protein is CASTGQGITIYF.

CDR3 in DNA: TGTGCCAGCAGCCTGACAGGGTGGGGCACTGAAGCTTTCTTT. It translates to CASSLTGWGTEAFF. The genes are TRBV6-5 and TRBJ1-1; 7 positions agree with TRBD1. This CDR3 is built from 14 residues. V dropped 6 bases and J dropped 4; count of bases not matched to a gene: 8. In germline, CDR1 is MNHEY, CDR2 SVGAGI.

J is TRBJ2-5 and V is TRBV19; D uncertain. V lost 5 bases and J lost 5, with 15 bases in between. The germline gives CDR1 LNHDA, CDR2 SQIVND (reference sequence). This CDR3 is 14 amino acids long. The CDR3 protein is CASSGSGLQETQYF. The DNA of the CDR3 is TGTGCCAGTAGTGGGTCCGGCCTACAGGAGACCCAGTACTTC.

The chain combines TRBV11-2 with TRBJ2-1; 8 bases line up with TRBD2. In germline, CDR1 is SGHAT, CDR2 FQNNGV. There are 15 residues in the CDR3. V lost 4 bases and J lost 0; bases outside the gene matches: 2. The CDR3 sequence is CASSSGGASYNEQFF. CDR3 sequence (DNA): TGTGCCAGCAGCTCCGGGGGGGCCTCCTACAATGAGCAGTTCTTC.

CDR3 residues: CASSLIAGGYNEQFF. DNA for the CDR3: TGTGCCAGCAGTCTCATAGCGGGAGGATACAATGAGCAGTTCTTC. This chain uses TRBV6-5 with TRBJ2-1; 10 bases align to TRBD2. From germline, CDR1 is MNHEY and CDR2 SVGAGI. The CDR3 has 15 amino acids. J gave up 4 bases and V 5 bases, and 5 bases lay outside the gene matches.

CDR3 region: CASSRSRGPWDEQYF. CDR3 bases: TGTGCCAGCAGTCGTTCCAGGGGGCCCTGGGACGAGCAGTACTTC. V usage is TRBV2 and J usage is TRBJ2-7, with 8 bases that match TRBD1. The ends lost 5 bases at V and 5 bases at J; junction bases unmatched: 11. The length of the CDR3 is 15 residues. The germline V gene encodes CDR1 SNHLY and CDR2 FYNNEI.

The chain has TRBV15 and TRBJ1-2; unclear D gene. V lost 8 bases, J lost 13 bases, and 20 bases lay in between. The length of the CDR3 is 12 residues. CDR1 and CDR2 (germline): LNHNV, YYDKDF (reference sequence). The CDR3 protein is CATAKGEEEGTF. Here the CDR3 DNA reads TGTGCCACCGCTAAGGGTGAGGAGGAAGGCACCTTC.

V and J are TRBV9 and TRBJ2-3, with D possibly being TRBD2 (5 bases). With 0 bases removed from V and 3 bases from J, the gap between germline ends came to 11 bases. The CDR3 consists of 15 residues. Looked up from germline, CDR1 is SGDLS and CDR2 is YYNGEE. CDR3 sequence reads: CASSVVSRGTDTQYF. CDR3 sequence (DNA): TGTGCCAGCAGCGTAGTTTCCCGAGGGACAGATACGCAGTATTTT.

The rearrangement joins TRBV5-1 to TRBJ2-1, with TRBD2 matching 10 bases. CDR3 length equals 16 residues. Germline lookup yields CDR1 SGHRS and CDR2 YFSETQ. Germline trimming cut 1 base from V and 6 bases from J; bases unmatched to any gene: 7. The CDR3 DNA reads as TGCGCCAGCAGCTTGATTCGTACTAGCGGGATCAATGAGCAGTTCTTC. This codes for CASSLIRTSGINEQFF.

J is TRBJ2-5 and V is TRBV30; maybe TRBD2 (5 bases). The germline V gene has CDR1 GTSNPN and CDR2 SVGIG (reference sequence). This CDR3 comprises 16 residues. V was clipped by 2 bases and J by 1 base, with 17 bases between them. The CDR3 DNA reads TGTGCCTGGAGTCACTCCTCCGGGGTAGCCCAAGAGACCCAGTACTTC. Protein sequence: CAWSHSSGVAQETQYF. The variable domain in full, with the rest retrieved from reference TRBV30 and TRBJ2-5, is SQTIHQWPATLVQPVGSPLSLECTVEGTSNPNLYWYRQAAGRGLQLLFYSVGIGQISSEVPQNLSASRPQDRQFILSSKKLLLSDSGFYLCAWSHSSGVAQETQYFGPGTRLLVL.

V usage is TRBV6-5 and J usage is TRBJ2-7, with TRBD2 matching 7 bases. Germline CDR1 and CDR2: MNHEY and SVGAGI. This CDR3 region has 15 residues. Germline trimming cut 2 bases from V and 1 base from J; bases unmatched to any gene: 5. The CDR3 DNA reads TGTGCCAGCAGTTACACCGCTAGCGGATCCTACGAGCAGTACTTC. This gives the protein CASSYTASGSYEQYF.

The CDR3 nucleotides read TGTGCCTGGAGTCGGATGACAAGGGGGCTTTATGGCTACACCTTC. Amino acid sequence: CAWSRMTRGLYGYTF. J is TRBJ1-2 and V is TRBV30; 7 bases are a match to TRBD1. The CDR3 loop spans 15 amino acids. CDR1 and CDR2 (germline): GTSNPN, SVGIG (reference sequence). V shed 2 bases, J shed 5 bases, and the junction held 11 bases outside the gene matches.

This chain links TRBV7-2 with TRBJ2-1; D is ambiguous. Germline CDR1 and CDR2: SGHTA and FQGNSA. V was clipped by 4 bases and J by 3 bases, with 7 bases between them. The CDR3 runs 13 residues. The CDR3 DNA reads TGTGCCAGCAGCTCCGACTTCTACAATGAGCAGTTCTTC. Its translation: CASSSDFYNEQFF.

The rearrangement joins TRBV4-3 to TRBJ2-1; D gene uncertain. V was cut by 0 bases and J by 1 base, with 7 bases left in between. The CDR3 is 15 residues long. Germline V gene sequence: CDR1 LGHNA, CDR2 YSLEER. CDR3 residues: CASSQDTFSYNEQFF. The CDR3, as DNA: TGCGCCAGCAGCCAAGACACATTTTCCTACAATGAGCAGTTCTTC.

The rearrangement joins TRBV9 to TRBJ2-5; 7 positions match TRBD1. Per germline, CDR1 SGDLS and CDR2 YYNGEE. Losses at the gene ends were 4 bases for V and 5 bases for J; bases not matched to a gene: 11. The CDR3 spans 15 residues. The CDR3 reads CASSPQGTGVETQYF. The CDR3, as DNA: TGTGCCAGCAGCCCCCAGGGAACAGGGGTTGAGACCCAGTACTTC.

The V call is TRBV4-2, the J call TRBJ2-3, with D maybe TRBD2 (7 bases). The V and J ends lost 0 bases and 4 bases respectively, with 11 bases between them. The CDR3 is made up of 15 amino acids. The germline V gene has CDR1 LGHNA and CDR2 YNFKEQ. The CDR3 loop reads CASSQDGRGPDTQYF. The CDR3 DNA reads TGTGCCAGCAGCCAAGATGGGCGGGGGCCAGATACGCAGTATTTT.

Here the CDR3 DNA reads TGTGCCAGCAGGACCCCTAGCGGGGGCAATGAGCAGTTCTTC. Encoded protein: CASRTPSGGNEQFF. V usage is TRBV7-2 and J usage is TRBJ2-1; 10 bases align to TRBD2. The V segment lost 6 bases and the J segment 6 bases; nucleotides outside the gene matches: 5. This CDR3 is 14 amino acids long. Germline-derived CDR1 and CDR2 are SGHTA and FQGNSA.

The chain uses TRBV6-5 and TRBJ1-1; 10 positions match TRBD1. The CDR3 is made up of 13 amino acids. J gave up 7 bases and V 5 bases, and 4 bases lay outside the gene matches. The germline gives CDR1 MNHEY, CDR2 SVGAGI. The CDR3 spells CASSLGQGNEAFF. The CDR3 nucleotides read TGTGCCAGCAGTCTGGGACAGGGGAATGAAGCTTTCTTT.

The chain couples TRBV7-3 to TRBJ2-3; possibly TRBD2 for D (7 bases). Germline-derived CDR1 and CDR2 are SGHTA and FQGTGA. CDR3 length equals 14 residues. Trimming pared 4 bases from V and 4 bases from J, leaving 12 bases between. The CDR3 is CASSSSGGADTQYF. CDR3 in DNA: TGTGCCAGCAGCTCCTCGGGGGGCGCAGATACGCAGTATTTT.

The chain carries TRBV19 and TRBJ2-1, with D perhaps TRBD1 (6 bases). Trimming left V 11 bases short and J 6 bases short, with 14 bases between. The CDR3 is 12 amino acids. Per the germline V gene, CDR1 is LNHDA and CDR2 is SQIVND (reference sequence). CDR3 DNA: TGTGCCTCCACCGGGACACGCAATGAGCAGTTCTTC. Amino acids: CASTGTRNEQFF.

The J gene is TRBJ1-3, the V gene TRBV28, with unresolved D. The germline gives CDR1 MDHEN, CDR2 SYDVKM. The CDR3 runs 14 residues. V dropped 8 bases and J dropped 2 bases, with 13 bases sitting between them. In DNA form, the CDR3 reads TGTGCCAGCTCACTGGAGGGTCCTGGAAACACCATATATTTT. Protein: CASSLEGPGNTIYF. Filled out from reference TRBV28 and TRBJ1-3, the complete variable domain reads DVKVTQSSRYLVKRTGEKVFLECVQDMDHENMFWYRQDPGLGLRLIYFSYDVKMKEKGDIPEGYSVSREKKERFSLILESASTNQTSMYLCASSLEGPGNTIYFGEGSWLTVV.

V is TRBV18 and J is TRBJ2-3, with 12 bases matching TRBD2. The junction had 4 bases not matched to a gene; V was cut back by 0 bases and J by 3 bases. Per germline, CDR1 KGHSH and CDR2 LQKENI. The CDR3 length is 17 residues. Written as DNA, the CDR3 is TGTGCCAGCTCACCACCGAGACTAGCGGGAGAAACAGATACGCAGTATTTT. Encoded protein: CASSPPRLAGETDTQYF.

The DNA for the CDR3 is TGTGCCAGCAGCTCACAGGGGTCCGTAGCGGGAGGGTATGGCTACGAGCAGTACTTC. It encodes CASSSQGSVAGGYGYEQYF. The rearrangement links TRBV14 to TRBJ2-7; TRBD2 agrees at 11 bases. V lost 5 bases, J lost 3 bases, and 18 bases stayed unmatched. This CDR3 contains 19 residues. CDR1 SGHDN and CDR2 FVKESK come from the germline V gene.

V and J are TRBV9 and TRBJ2-7, with TRBD2 identical over 7 bases. There are 14 residues in the CDR3. Looked up from germline, CDR1 is SGDLS and CDR2 is YYNGEE. After removal of 4 bases from V and 6 bases from J, the junction contained 10 bases not matched to a gene. The CDR3 is CASSMTSSLLEQYF. Here the CDR3 DNA reads TGTGCCAGCAGCATGACTAGCTCCCTCCTCGAGCAGTACTTC.

The chain combines TRBV28 with TRBJ2-1; D might be TRBD2 (5 bases). The CDR3 sequence is 14 residues long. CDR1 and CDR2 from the germline V gene are MDHEN and SYDVKM. Trimming took off 5 bases at V and 4 bases at J, with 12 bases between the two ends. CDR3 sequence reads: CASSPSGLYNEQFF. In nucleotides, the CDR3 is TGTGCCAGCAGTCCTTCAGGACTTTACAATGAGCAGTTCTTC. The full variable domain, completed using reference TRBV28 and TRBJ2-1, is DVKVTQSSRYLVKRTGEKVFLECVQDMDHENMFWYRQDPGLGLRLIYFSYDVKMKEKGDIPEGYSVSREKKERFSLILESASTNQTSMYLCASSPSGLYNEQFFGPGTRLTVL.